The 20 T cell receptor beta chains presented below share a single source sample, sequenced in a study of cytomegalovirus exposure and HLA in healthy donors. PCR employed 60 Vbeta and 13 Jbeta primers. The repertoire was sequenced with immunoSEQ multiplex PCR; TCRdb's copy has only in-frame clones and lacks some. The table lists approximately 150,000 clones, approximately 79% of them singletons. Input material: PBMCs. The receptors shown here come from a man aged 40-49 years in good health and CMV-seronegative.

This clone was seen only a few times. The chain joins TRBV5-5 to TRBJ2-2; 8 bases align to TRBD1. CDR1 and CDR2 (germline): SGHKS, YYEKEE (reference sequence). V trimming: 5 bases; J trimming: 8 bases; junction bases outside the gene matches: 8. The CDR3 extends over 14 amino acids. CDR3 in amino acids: CASSLGTGYGELFF. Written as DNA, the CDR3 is TGTGCCAGCAGTCTCGGGACAGGTTATGGGGAGCTGTTTTTT.

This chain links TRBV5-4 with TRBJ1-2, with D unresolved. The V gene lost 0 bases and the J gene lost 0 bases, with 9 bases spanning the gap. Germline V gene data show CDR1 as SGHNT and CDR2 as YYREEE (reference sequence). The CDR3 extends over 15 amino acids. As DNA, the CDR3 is TGTGCCAGCAGCTTGGAACCGATAGCTAACTATGGCTACACCTTC. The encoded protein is CASSLEPIANYGYTF.

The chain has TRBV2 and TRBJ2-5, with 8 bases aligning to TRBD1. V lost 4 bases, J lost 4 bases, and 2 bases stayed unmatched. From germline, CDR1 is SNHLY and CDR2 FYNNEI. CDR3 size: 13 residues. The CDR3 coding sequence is TGTGCCAGCAGTGGGGGGACAGGAGAGACCCAGTACTTC. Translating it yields CASSGGTGETQYF.

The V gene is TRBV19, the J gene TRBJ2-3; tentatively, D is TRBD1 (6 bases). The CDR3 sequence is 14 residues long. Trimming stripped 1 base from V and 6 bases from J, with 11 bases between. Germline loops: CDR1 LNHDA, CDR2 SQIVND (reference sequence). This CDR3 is CASSIAQGRDTQYF. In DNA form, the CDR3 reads TGTGCCAGTAGTATAGCGCAGGGGCGTGATACGCAGTATTTT.

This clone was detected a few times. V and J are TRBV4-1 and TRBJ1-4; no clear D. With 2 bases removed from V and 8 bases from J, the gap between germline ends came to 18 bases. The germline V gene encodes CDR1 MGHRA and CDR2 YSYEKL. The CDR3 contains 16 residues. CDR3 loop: CASSQRAAAIREKLFF. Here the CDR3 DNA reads TGCGCCAGCAGCCAAAGAGCCGCGGCTATTAGGGAAAAACTGTTTTTT.

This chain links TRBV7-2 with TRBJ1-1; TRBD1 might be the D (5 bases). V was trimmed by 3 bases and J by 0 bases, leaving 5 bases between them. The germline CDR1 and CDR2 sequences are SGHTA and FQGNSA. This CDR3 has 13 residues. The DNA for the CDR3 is TGTGCCAGCAGCTTGACAGTGAACACTGAAGCTTTCTTT. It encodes CASSLTVNTEAFF.

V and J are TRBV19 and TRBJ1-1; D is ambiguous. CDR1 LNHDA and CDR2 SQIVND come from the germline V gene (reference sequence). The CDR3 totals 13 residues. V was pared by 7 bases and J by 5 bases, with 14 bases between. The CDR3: CASITLTGTEAFF. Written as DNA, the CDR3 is TGTGCCAGTATCACTCTGACCGGGACTGAAGCTTTCTTT.

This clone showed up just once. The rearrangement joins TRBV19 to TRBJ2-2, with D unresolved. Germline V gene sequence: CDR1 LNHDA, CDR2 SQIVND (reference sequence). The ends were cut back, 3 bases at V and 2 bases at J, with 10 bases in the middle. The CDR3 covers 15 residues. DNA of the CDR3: TGTGCCAGTAGTATCGTCCGAGCAAACACCGGGGAGCTGTTTTTT. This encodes CASSIVRANTGELFF. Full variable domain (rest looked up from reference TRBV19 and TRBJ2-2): DGGITQSPKYLFRKEGQNVTLSCEQNLNHDAMYWYRQDPGQGLRLIYYSQIVNDFQKGDIAEGYSVSREKKESFPLTVTSAQKNPTAFYLCASSIVRANTGELFFGEGSRLTVL.

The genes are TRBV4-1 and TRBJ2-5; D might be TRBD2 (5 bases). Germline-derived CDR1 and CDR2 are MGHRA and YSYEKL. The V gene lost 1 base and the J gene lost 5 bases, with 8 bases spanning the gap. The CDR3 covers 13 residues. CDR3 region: CASSQGGWETQYF. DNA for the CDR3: TGCGCCAGCAGCCAAGGAGGGTGGGAGACCCAGTACTTC.

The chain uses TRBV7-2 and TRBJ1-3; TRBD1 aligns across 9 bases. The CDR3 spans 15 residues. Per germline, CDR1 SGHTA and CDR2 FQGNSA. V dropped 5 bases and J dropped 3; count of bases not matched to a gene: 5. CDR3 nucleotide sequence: TGTGCCAGCAGCAGAAGACAGGGGGGTGGAAACACCATATATTTT. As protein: CASSRRQGGGNTIYF. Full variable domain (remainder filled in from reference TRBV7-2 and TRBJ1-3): GAGVSQSPSNKVTEKGKDVELRCDPISGHTALYWYRQSLGQGLEFLIYFQGNSAPDKSGLPSDRFSAERTGGSVSTLTIQRTQQEDSAVYLCASSRRQGGGNTIYFGEGSWLTVV.

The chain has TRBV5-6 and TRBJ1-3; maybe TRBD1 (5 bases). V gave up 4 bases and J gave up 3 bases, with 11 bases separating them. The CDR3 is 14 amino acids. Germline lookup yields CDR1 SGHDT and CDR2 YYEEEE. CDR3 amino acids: CASSLRVFGNTIYF. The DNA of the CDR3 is TGTGCCAGCAGCCTCAGGGTTTTTGGAAACACCATATATTTT.

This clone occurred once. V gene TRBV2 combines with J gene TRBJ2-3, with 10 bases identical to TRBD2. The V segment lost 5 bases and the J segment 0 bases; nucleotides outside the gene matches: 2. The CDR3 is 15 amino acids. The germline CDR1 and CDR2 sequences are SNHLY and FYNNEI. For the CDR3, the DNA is TGTGCCAGCAGTCCGACTAGCGGGAGCACAGATACGCAGTATTTT. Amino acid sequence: CASSPTSGSTDTQYF.

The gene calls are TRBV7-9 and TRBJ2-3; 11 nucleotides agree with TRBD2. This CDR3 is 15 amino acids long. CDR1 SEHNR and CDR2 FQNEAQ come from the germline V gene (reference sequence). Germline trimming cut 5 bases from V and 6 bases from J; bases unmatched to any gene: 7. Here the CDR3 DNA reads TGTGCCAGCAGCCTGGGACTAGCGGTGGGGGATACGCAGTATTTT. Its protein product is CASSLGLAVGDTQYF.

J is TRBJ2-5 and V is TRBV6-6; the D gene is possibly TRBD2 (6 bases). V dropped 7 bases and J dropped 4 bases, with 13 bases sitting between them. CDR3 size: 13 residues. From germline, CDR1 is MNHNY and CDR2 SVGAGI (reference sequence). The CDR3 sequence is CASTRRGGETQYF. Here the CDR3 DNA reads TGTGCCAGCACCCGGCGGGGCGGAGAGACCCAGTACTTC.

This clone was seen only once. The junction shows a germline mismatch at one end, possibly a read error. The CDR3 bases are TGTGCCAGTAGAGACAGGGTAGCCAAAAACAGTCAGTACTTC. As protein: CASRDRVAKNSQYF. The chain joins TRBV19 to TRBJ2-4, with 7 bases fitting TRBD1. The CDR3 is 14 residues long. Germline CDR1 reads LNHDA; CDR2 reads SQIVND (reference sequence).

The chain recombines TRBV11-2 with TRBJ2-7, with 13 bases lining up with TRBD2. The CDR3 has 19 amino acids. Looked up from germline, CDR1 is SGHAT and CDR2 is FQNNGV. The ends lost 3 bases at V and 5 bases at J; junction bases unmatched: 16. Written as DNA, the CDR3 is TGTGCCAGCAGCTTCCCGCAACGCGGCGGGACTAGCGGGATCAACGAGCAGTACTTC. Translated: CASSFPQRGGTSGINEQYF.

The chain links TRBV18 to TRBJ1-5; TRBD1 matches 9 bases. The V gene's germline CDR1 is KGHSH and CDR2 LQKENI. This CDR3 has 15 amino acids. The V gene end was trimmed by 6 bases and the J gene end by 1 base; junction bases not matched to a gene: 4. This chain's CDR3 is CASSQGTGSNQPQHF. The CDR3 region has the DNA TGTGCCAGCTCCCAAGGGACAGGGAGCAATCAGCCCCAGCATTTT.

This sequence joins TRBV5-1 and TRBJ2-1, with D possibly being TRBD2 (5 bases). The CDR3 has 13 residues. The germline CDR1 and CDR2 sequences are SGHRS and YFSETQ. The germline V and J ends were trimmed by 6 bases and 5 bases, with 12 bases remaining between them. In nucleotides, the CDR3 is TGCGCCAGCACCCGGTGGGGAGACAATGAGCAGTTCTTC. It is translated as CASTRWGDNEQFF. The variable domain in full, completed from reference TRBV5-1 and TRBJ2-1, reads KAGVTQTPRYLIKTRGQQVTLSCSPISGHRSVSWYQQTPGQGLQFLFEYFSETQRNKGNFPGRFSGRQFSNSRSEMNVSTLELGDSALYLCASTRWGDNEQFFGPGTRLTVL.

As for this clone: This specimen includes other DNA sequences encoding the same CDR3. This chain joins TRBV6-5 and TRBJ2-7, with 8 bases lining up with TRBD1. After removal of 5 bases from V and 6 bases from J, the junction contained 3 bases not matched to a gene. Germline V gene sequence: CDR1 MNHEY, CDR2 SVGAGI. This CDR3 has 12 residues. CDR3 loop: CASSRTGGEQYF. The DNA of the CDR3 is TGTGCCAGCAGTCGTACAGGGGGCGAGCAGTACTTC.

In DNA form, the CDR3 reads TGCGCCACCCAGAGCGGGAGTGCCCGCTACGAGCAGTACTTC. As protein: CATQSGSARYEQYF. V usage is TRBV10-2 and J usage is TRBJ2-7, with 8 bases that match TRBD2. This CDR3 is 14 amino acids long. Germline CDR1 WSHSY, CDR2 SAAADI. J gave up 3 bases and V 10 bases, and 11 bases lay outside the gene matches.